Listed here is a single T cell receptor beta chain. The source of the sample is a study of human T cells and chemical hapten exposure. CDR1 is MDHEN and CDR2 is SYDVKM in the germline V gene. Trimming took 1 base from V and 2 from J, leaving 1 base between them. The CDR3 runs to 12 residues. TCRdb fed the RACE reads into MiXCR, producing one record per CDR3 protein. The sample lists some 50,000 distinct CDR3 sequences, approximately 9.3% occurring once. Time point in this sample: patch test 1, 2 weeks after DPC sensitization. Treatment of the sample: therapeutic diphenylcyclopropenone sensitization with weekly scalp DPC.

The input for sequencing was whole blood, taken in connection with sensitization to the hapten diphenylcyclopropenone (DPC). The TCR was taken from a woman in her 40s with alopecia areata. Some clones in this sample may be carry-over from other donors' samples. The chain recombines TRBV28 with TRBJ2-3; no clear D gene. The CDR3 DNA is TGTGCCAGCAGTTTATTCACAGATACGCAGTATTTT. Residues: CASSLFTDTQYF. Full variable domain (outside the CDR3, taken from reference TRBV28 and TRBJ2-3): DVKVTQSSRYLVKRTGEKVFLECVQDMDHENMFWYRQDPGLGLRLIYFSYDVKMKEKGDIPEGYSVSREKKERFSLILESASTNQTSMYLCASSLFTDTQYFGPGTRLTVL.